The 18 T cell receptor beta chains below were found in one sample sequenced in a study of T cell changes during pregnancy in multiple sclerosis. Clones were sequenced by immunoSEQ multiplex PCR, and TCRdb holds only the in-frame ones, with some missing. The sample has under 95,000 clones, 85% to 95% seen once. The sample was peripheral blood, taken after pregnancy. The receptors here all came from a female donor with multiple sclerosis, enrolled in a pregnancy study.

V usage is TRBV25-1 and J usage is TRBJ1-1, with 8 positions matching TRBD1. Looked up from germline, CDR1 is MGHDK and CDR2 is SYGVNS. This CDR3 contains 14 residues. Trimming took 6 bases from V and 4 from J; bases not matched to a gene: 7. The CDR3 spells CASSEDRVPTEAFF. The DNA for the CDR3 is TGTGCCAGCAGCGAGGACAGGGTGCCCACTGAAGCTTTCTTT.

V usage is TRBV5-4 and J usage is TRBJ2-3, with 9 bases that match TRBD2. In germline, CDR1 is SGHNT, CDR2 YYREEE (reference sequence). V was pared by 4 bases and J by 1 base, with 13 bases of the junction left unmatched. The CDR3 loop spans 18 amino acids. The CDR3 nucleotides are TGTGCCAGCAGCCCCCAAAATGATTTAGCGGGGGGCACAGATACGCAGTATTTT. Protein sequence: CASSPQNDLAGGTDTQYF.

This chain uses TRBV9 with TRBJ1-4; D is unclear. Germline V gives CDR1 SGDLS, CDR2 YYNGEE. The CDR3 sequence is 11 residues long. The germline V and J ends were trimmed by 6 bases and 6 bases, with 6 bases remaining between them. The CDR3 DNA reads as TGTGCCAGCACCTTTTATGAAAAACTGTTTTTT. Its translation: CASTFYEKLFF. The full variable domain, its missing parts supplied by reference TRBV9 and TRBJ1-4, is DSGVTQTPKHLITATGQRVTLRCSPRSGDLSVYWYQQSLDQGLQFLIQYYNGEERAKGNILERFSAQQFPDLHSELNLSSLELGDSALYFCASTFYEKLFFGSGTQLSVL.

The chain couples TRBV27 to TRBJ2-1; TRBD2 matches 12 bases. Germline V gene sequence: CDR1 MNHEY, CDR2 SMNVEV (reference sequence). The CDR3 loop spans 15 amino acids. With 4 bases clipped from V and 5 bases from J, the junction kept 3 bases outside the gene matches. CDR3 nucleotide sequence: TGTGCCAGCAGTTACAGGACTAGCGGGGACAATGAGCAGTTCTTC. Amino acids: CASSYRTSGDNEQFF.

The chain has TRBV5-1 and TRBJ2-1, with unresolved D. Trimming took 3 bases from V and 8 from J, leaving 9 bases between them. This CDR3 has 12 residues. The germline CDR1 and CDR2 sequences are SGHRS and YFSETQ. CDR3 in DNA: TGCGCCAGCAGCTCGAATTCGGATGAGCAGTTCTTC. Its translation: CASSSNSDEQFF.

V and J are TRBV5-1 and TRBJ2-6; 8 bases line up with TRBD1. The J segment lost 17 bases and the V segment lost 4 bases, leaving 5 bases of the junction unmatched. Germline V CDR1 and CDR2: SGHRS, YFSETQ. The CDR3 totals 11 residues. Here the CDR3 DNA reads TGCGCCAGCAGCCCGGACAGGGAATTGACTTTC. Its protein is CASSPDRELTF.

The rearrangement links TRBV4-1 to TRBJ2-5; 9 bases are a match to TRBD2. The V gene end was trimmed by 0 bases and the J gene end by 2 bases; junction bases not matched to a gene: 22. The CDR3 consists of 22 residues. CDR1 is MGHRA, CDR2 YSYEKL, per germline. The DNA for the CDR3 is TGCGCCAGCAGCCAAGAGGAGAATGGACTTTGGCGGGGGGGCACAAAACAAGAGACCCAGTACTTC. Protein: CASSQEENGLWRGGTKQETQYF.

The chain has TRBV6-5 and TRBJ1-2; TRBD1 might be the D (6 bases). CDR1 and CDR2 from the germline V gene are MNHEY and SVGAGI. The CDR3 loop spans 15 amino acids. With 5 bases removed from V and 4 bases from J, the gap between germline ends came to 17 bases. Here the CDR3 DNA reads TGTGCCAGCAGTCCGCCGGACAGTCTTATCTATGGCTACACCTTC. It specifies CASSPPDSLIYGYTF.

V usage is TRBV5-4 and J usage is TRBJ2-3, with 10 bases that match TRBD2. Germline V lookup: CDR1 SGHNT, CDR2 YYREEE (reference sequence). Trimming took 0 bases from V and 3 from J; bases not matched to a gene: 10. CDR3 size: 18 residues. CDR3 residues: CASSLGVTSGTGTDTQYF. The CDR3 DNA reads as TGTGCCAGCAGCTTGGGCGTTACTAGCGGGACGGGGACAGATACGCAGTATTTT.

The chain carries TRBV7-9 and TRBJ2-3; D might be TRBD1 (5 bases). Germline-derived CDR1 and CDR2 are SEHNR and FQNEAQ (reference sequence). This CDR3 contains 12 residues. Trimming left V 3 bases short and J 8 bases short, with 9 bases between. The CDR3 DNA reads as TGTGCCAGCAGCTTGGACATAGGTACGCAGTATTTT. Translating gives CASSLDIGTQYF.

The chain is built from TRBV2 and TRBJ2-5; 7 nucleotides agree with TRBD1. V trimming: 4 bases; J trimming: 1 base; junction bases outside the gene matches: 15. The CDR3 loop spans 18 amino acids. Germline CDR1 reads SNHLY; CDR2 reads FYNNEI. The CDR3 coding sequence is TGTGCCAGCAGTGTTTTTCTTTTTTGGGCAGGGGGCCAAGAGACCCAGTACTTC. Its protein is CASSVFLFWAGGQETQYF.

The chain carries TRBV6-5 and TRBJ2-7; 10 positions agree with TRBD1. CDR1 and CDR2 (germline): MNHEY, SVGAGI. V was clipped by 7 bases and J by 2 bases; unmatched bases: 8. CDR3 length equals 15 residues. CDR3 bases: TGTGCCAGCACCCCAGACAGGGGGCAGACCTACGAGCAGTACTTC. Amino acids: CASTPDRGQTYEQYF.

The CDR3 DNA sequence: TGTGCCAGCAGCCCCCCCCGCGGAAATGAGCAGTTCTTC. Translated, it gives CASSPPRGNEQFF. The V and J genes are TRBV9 and TRBJ2-1; D not certain. Trimming cost V 4 bases and J 7 bases, with 12 bases left between them. CDR1 is SGDLS, CDR2 YYNGEE, per germline. The CDR3 totals 13 residues. The full variable domain, rest sourced from reference TRBV9 and TRBJ2-1, is DSGVTQTPKHLITATGQRVTLRCSPRSGDLSVYWYQQSLDQGLQFLIQYYNGEERAKGNILERFSAQQFPDLHSELNLSSLELGDSALYFCASSPPRGNEQFFGPGTRLTVL.

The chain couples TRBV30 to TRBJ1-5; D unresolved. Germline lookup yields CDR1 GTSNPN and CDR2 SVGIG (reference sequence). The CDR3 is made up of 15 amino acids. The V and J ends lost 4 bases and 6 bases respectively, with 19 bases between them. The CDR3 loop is CAWTEAVGVGQPQHF. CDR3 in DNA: TGTGCCTGGACAGAGGCAGTGGGTGTCGGTCAGCCCCAGCATTTT.

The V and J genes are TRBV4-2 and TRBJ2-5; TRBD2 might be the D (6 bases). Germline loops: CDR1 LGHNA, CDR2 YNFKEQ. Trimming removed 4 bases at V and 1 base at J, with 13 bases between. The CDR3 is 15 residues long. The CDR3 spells CASSRLGGTQETQYF. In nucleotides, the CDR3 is TGTGCCAGCAGCCGCCTGGGGGGAACCCAAGAGACCCAGTACTTC.

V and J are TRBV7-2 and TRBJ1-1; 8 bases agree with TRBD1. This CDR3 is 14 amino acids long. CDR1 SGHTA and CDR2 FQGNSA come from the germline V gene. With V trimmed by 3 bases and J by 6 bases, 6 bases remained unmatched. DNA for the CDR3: TGTGCCAGCAGCTTCCAGGGGGCTAGGTCTGAAGCTTTCTTT. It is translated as CASSFQGARSEAFF.

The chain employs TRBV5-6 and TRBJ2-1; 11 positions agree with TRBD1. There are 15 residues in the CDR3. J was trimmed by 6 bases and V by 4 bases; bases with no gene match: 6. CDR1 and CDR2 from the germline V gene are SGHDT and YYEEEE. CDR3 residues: CASSLPGQGANEQFF. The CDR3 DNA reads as TGTGCCAGCAGCCTGCCTGGACAGGGGGCCAATGAGCAGTTCTTC.

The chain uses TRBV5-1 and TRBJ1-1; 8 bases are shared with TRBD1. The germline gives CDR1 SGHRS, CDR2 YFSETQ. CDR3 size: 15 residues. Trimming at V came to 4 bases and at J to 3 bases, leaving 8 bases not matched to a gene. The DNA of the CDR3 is TGCGCCAGCAGCCCTACAACGACAGGGGACACTGAAGCTTTCTTT. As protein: CASSPTTTGDTEAFF.